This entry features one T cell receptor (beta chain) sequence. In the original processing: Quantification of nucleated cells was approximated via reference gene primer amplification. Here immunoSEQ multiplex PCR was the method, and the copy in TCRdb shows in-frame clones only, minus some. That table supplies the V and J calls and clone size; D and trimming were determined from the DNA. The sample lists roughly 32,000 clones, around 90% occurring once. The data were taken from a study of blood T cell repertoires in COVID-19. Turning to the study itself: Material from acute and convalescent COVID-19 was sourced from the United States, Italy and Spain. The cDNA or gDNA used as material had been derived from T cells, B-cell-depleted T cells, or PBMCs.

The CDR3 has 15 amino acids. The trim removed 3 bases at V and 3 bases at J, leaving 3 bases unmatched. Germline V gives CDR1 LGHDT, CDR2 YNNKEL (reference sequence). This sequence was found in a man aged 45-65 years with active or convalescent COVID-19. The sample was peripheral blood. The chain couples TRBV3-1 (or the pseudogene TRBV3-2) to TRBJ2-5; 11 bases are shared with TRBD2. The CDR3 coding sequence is TGTGCCAGCAGCCAGATAGCGGGAGGGGAAGAGACCCAGTACTTC. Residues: CASSQIAGGEETQYF.